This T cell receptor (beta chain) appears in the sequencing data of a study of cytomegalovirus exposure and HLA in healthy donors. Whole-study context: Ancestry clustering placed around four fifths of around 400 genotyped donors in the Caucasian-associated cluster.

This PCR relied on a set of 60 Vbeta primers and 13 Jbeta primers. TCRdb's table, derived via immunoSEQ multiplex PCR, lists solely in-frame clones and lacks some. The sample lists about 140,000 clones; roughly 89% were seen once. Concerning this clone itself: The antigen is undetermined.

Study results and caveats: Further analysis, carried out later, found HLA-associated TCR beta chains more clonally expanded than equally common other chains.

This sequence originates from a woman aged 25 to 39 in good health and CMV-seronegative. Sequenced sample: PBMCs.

Written as DNA, the CDR3 is TGTGCCAGCAGCTTTCGGCCGGAGAGCTCCTACGAGCAGTACTTC. Protein product: CASSFRPESSYEQYF. The J gene is TRBJ2-7, the V gene TRBV7-2; D is uncertain. Germline CDR1 reads SGHTA; CDR2 reads FQGNSA. The V and J ends lost 3 bases and 0 bases respectively, with 12 bases between them. CDR3 size: 15 residues.